What follows are 19 T cell receptor beta chains derived from one specimen sequenced in a study of shared clonotypes between healthy human individuals. Method: immunoSEQ multiplex PCR; TCRdb's copy keeps in-frame clones and lacks some. The table lists about 1.5 million clones, roughly 98% of them singletons. The sample was naive CD4+ T cells sorted from blood. The subset was: CD45RA+ positively selected. The receptors derive from a man aged 30 to 39 in good health.

The chain recombines TRBV19 with TRBJ2-7; no clear D gene. This CDR3 has 13 amino acids. Per germline, CDR1 LNHDA and CDR2 SQIVND (reference sequence). V was cut by 5 bases and J by 3 bases, with 11 bases left in between. CDR3 residues: CASSPRGLYEQYF. CDR3 in DNA: TGTGCCAGTAGTCCCCGCGGTCTCTACGAGCAGTACTTC.

J is TRBJ2-6 and V is TRBV18, with D possibly TRBD1 on 6 matching bases. Trimming stripped 2 bases from V and 2 bases from J, with 10 bases between. The length of the CDR3 is 16 residues. Germline V gene data show CDR1 as KGHSH and CDR2 as LQKENI. The CDR3: CASSPSQGAGANVLTF. The CDR3, as DNA: TGTGCCAGCTCACCATCACAGGGAGCTGGGGCCAACGTCCTGACTTTC. Based on the CDR3 plus reference TRBV18 and TRBJ2-6, the full variable domain is NAGVMQNPRHLVRRRGQEARLRCSPMKGHSHVYWYRQLPEEGLKFMVYLQKENIIDESGMPKERFSAEFPKEGPSILRIQQVVRGDSAAYFCASSPSQGAGANVLTFGAGSRLTVL.

This chain uses TRBV15 with TRBJ2-7; D is perhaps TRBD2 (6 bases). The CDR3 length is 15 residues. Trimming left V 0 bases short and J 6 bases short, with 15 bases between. The germline V gene encodes CDR1 LNHNV and CDR2 YYDKDF (reference sequence). The CDR3 reads CATSRDRTIGGEQYF. The DNA for the CDR3 is TGTGCCACCAGCAGAGATAGGACTATCGGAGGCGAGCAGTACTTC.

V gene TRBV4-3 combines with J gene TRBJ1-5; D ambiguous. CDR3 size: 13 residues. V was trimmed by 6 bases and J by 9 bases, leaving 15 bases between them. Germline V gene sequence: CDR1 LGHNA, CDR2 YSLEER. The CDR3 bases are TGCGCCAGCAGTGAGAGCCCTTTGGGGCCCCAGCATTTT. This gives the protein CASSESPLGPQHF.

In this sample, this clone turned up a few times. The gene calls are TRBV5-1 and TRBJ2-7; D gene unclear. V was pared by 4 bases and J by 3 bases, with 8 bases between. Germline V gives CDR1 SGHRS, CDR2 YFSETQ. CDR3 length: 12 residues. The CDR3 here is CASSPNVYEQYF. The CDR3 bases are TGCGCCAGCAGCCCCAACGTCTACGAGCAGTACTTC.

The V and J genes are TRBV2 and TRBJ2-7, with 12 positions matching TRBD2. The V gene's germline CDR1 is SNHLY and CDR2 FYNNEI. The J segment lost 4 bases and the V segment lost 2 bases, leaving 3 bases of the junction unmatched. The CDR3 is 15 residues long. CDR3 DNA: TGTGCCAGCAGTGAACTAGCGGGAGGGTCATACGAGCAGTACTTC. It is translated as CASSELAGGSYEQYF.

The chain carries TRBV7-2 and TRBJ1-5; D not certain. The CDR3 runs to 12 residues. The germline V gene has CDR1 SGHTA and CDR2 FQGNSA. V shed 5 bases and J shed 9 bases, with 11 bases lying between them. In DNA form, the CDR3 reads TGTGCCAGCAGCCCCAGCGGGCTGCCCCAGCATTTT. Residues: CASSPSGLPQHF.

The chain links TRBV5-8 to TRBJ1-1, with 7 bases that match TRBD1. The CDR3 loop spans 13 amino acids. V trimming: 4 bases; J trimming: 3 bases; junction bases outside the gene matches: 3. CDR1 and CDR2 from the germline V gene are SGHTS and YDEGEE. CDR3: CASSRDRDTEAFF. As DNA, the CDR3 is TGTGCCAGCAGCCGGGACAGAGACACTGAAGCTTTCTTT.

The CDR3 is CSAKGGGDEQYF. CDR3 sequence (DNA): TGCAGCGCGAAGGGTGGTGGCGACGAGCAGTACTTC. The J gene is TRBJ2-7, the V gene TRBV29-1; D is uncertain. Trimming took off 7 bases at V and 5 bases at J, with 15 bases between the two ends. Looked up from germline, CDR1 is SQVTM and CDR2 is ANQGSEA. There are 12 residues in the CDR3.

This rearrangement joins TRBV6-5 to TRBJ2-1; a weak D match, TRBD2 (5 bases). CDR1 is MNHEY, CDR2 SVGAGI, per germline. V was cut by 0 bases and J by 0 bases, with 6 bases left in between. The CDR3 extends over 15 amino acids. The CDR3: CASSYSGVSYNEQFF. As DNA, the CDR3 is TGTGCCAGCAGTTACTCGGGAGTCTCCTACAATGAGCAGTTCTTC.

The V call is TRBV7-9, the J call TRBJ1-2, with 7 bases fitting TRBD1. Germline V gene sequence: CDR1 SEHNR, CDR2 FQNEAQ (reference sequence). V lost 3 bases to trimming and J lost 4 bases; unmatched junction nucleotides: 8. This CDR3 has 15 residues. The CDR3 DNA is TGTGCCAGCAGCTTCCAGGAACAGGGGTTCTATGGCTACACCTTC. The encoded protein is CASSFQEQGFYGYTF.

This sequence joins TRBV5-1 and TRBJ2-1; 8 positions match TRBD2. J lost 4 bases, V lost 3 bases, and 6 bases had no gene match. This CDR3 region has 15 residues. Germline lookup yields CDR1 SGHRS and CDR2 YFSETQ. CDR3 loop: CASSSREGRYNEQFF. In DNA form, the CDR3 reads TGCGCCAGCAGCTCTCGGGAGGGTCGTTACAATGAGCAGTTCTTC.

The CDR3 coding sequence is TGTGCCAGCAGTTACTCGAGAGGGGAGAACTATGGCTACACCTTC. Translated: CASSYSRGENYGYTF. The chain carries TRBV6-5 and TRBJ1-2, with D perhaps matching TRBD1 (5 bases). Germline lookup yields CDR1 MNHEY and CDR2 SVGAGI. V lost 0 bases and J lost 2, with 10 bases in between. The CDR3 loop spans 15 amino acids.

The rearrangement joins TRBV19 to TRBJ2-1; TRBD2 matches 8 bases. V shed 7 bases and J 0 bases; nucleotides not matched to a gene: 8. Germline CDR1 is LNHDA and CDR2 is SQIVND (reference sequence). The CDR3 extends over 16 amino acids. CDR3 DNA: TGTGCCAGTACCAGAACCACTAGCGGCTCCTACAATGAGCAGTTCTTC. Translation gives CASTRTTSGSYNEQFF. The whole variable domain, filled in from reference TRBV19 and TRBJ2-1, reads DGGITQSPKYLFRKEGQNVTLSCEQNLNHDAMYWYRQDPGQGLRLIYYSQIVNDFQKGDIAEGYSVSREKKESFPLTVTSAQKNPTAFYLCASTRTTSGSYNEQFFGPGTRLTVL.

J is TRBJ2-1 and V is TRBV25-1; perhaps TRBD1 as D (6 bases). Trimming removed 7 bases from V and 2 bases from J, with 15 bases in between. This CDR3 spans 15 amino acids. CDR1 is MGHDK and CDR2 is SYGVNS in the germline V gene. DNA of the CDR3: TGTGCCAGCATACCCAGGGGCGTACCCTACAATGAGCAGTTCTTC. Its translation: CASIPRGVPYNEQFF.

This chain connects TRBV11-3 to TRBJ2-2, with D uncertain. Trimming stripped 4 bases from V and 5 bases from J, with 8 bases between. The length of the CDR3 is 13 residues. Germline V CDR1 and CDR2: SGHNT, YENEEA. CDR3 residues: CASSSWITGELFF. The CDR3 DNA follows: TGTGCCAGCAGCTCTTGGATTACCGGGGAGCTGTTTTTT.

This clone has only one observation. The chain joins TRBV10-2 to TRBJ2-2, with D possibly called TRBD1 or TRBD2 (6 bases each). Between the trimmed V and J ends, which lost 4 bases and 6 bases, there was a span of 12 bases. Germline V gene data show CDR1 as WSHSY and CDR2 as SAAADI. The CDR3 is 14 residues long. For the CDR3, the DNA is TGCGCCAGCAGTGCCCTGGGGGGCTCCGGGGAGCTGTTTTTT. Amino acids: CASSALGGSGELFF.

The chain couples TRBV4-3 to TRBJ1-2; the D is unclear. The CDR3 runs 14 residues. V was trimmed by 2 bases and J by 4 bases, leaving 11 bases between them. Germline values: CDR1 LGHNA, CDR2 YSLEER. DNA for the CDR3: TGCGCCAGCAGCCAAACGACGAGCCTCTATGGCTACACCTTC. Its protein product is CASSQTTSLYGYTF.

This clone appeared a single time. V usage is TRBV5-1 and J usage is TRBJ2-3; D gene ambiguous. The CDR3 contains 14 residues. With 4 bases removed from V and 0 bases from J, the gap between germline ends came to 9 bases. Per germline, CDR1 SGHRS and CDR2 YFSETQ. CDR3 sequence: CASSHTRSTDTQYF. The DNA for the CDR3 is TGCGCCAGCAGCCACACCAGAAGCACAGATACGCAGTATTTT.